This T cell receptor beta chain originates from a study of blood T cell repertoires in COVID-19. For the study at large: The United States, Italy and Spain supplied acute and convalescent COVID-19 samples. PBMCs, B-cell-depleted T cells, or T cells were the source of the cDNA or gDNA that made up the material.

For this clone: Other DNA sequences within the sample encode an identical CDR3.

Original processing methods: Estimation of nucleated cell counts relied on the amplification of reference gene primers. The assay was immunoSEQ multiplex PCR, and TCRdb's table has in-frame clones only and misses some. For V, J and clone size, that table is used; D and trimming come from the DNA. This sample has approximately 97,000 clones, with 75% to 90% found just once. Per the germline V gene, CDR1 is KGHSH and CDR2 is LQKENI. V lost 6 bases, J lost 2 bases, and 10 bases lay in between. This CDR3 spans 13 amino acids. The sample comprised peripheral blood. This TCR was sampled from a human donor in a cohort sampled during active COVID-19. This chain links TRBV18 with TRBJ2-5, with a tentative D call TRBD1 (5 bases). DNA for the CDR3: TGTGCCAGCTCCCCAGGGCAGCAAGAGACCCAGTACTTC. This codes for CASSPGQQETQYF.